This entry describes one T cell receptor beta chain. Germline V gene lookup returns CDR1 SQVTM and CDR2 ANQGSEA. The CDR3 spans 12 residues. V was shortened by 7 bases and J by 3 bases, with 13 bases between the two germline ends. TCRdb's copy holds only in-frame clones and misses some; the assay was immunoSEQ multiplex PCR. This table has some 320,000 clones, roughly nine tenths appearing once. The sample belongs to a study of blood T cell repertoires in COVID-19. The sample was PBMCs or T cells enriched from blood (not recorded which). The sequence derives from a man aged 55 to 70 who had recovered from COVID-19. The gene calls are TRBV29-1 and TRBJ2-7; TRBD1 might be the D (6 bases). The CDR3 region is CSAVQGSYEQYF. CDR3 sequence (DNA): TGCAGCGCCGTACAGGGCAGCTACGAGCAGTACTTC.